This T cell receptor beta chain is drawn from a study of OX40 agonist ivuxolimab in advanced cancers. The V gene's germline CDR1 is SGHAT and CDR2 FQNNGV. This CDR3 has 17 residues. The ends lost 4 bases at V and 4 bases at J; junction bases unmatched: 13. Repertoires were generated with immunoSEQ multiplex PCR, while TCRdb's copy carries only in-frame clones and drops some. The data show 40,000 to 65,000 clones, roughly 80% seen once. The sequenced sample was CD4+ or CD8+ T cells sorted from blood, obtained in a trial of the OX40 agonist ivuxolimab. This TCR was sampled from an adult with an advanced solid tumor such as melanoma, head and neck, liver or kidney cancer. This sequence joins TRBV11-2 and TRBJ1-2; 9 nucleotides line up with TRBD1. The CDR3 protein is CASSSGQGYINLYGYTF. The CDR3 DNA reads TGTGCCAGCAGCTCCGGACAGGGGTATATTAACCTCTATGGCTACACCTTC.